This T cell receptor (beta chain) was identified during a study of beta chain features in type 1 diabetes. A few counts support this clone. Trimming took off 0 bases at V and 14 bases at J, with 17 bases between the two ends. The CDR3 loop spans 14 amino acids. CDR1 is LGHNA and CDR2 is YSLEER in the germline V gene. Expressed TCRB transcripts were sequenced, since all the RNA that had been isolated was reverse transcribed. The method was immunoSEQ multiplex PCR; TCRdb's version includes in-frame clones alone and lacks a portion of them. The data show about 620,000 clones, around 15% seen once. The rearrangement links TRBV4-3 to TRBJ2-1, with D possibly TRBD1 on 6 matching bases. This clonotype originated in a man in his late teens or twenties in good health. Sequencing was performed on naive CD4+ T cells from blood. CDR3 DNA sequence: TGCGCCAGCAGCCAAGATCAGAACAGGGATCAGAAGTTCTTC. It codes for CASSQDQNRDQKFF.